Described below is a single T cell receptor beta chain sequence and its context. Its cognate antigen has yet to be identified. No base qualities exist here, and no much larger clone lies one base off it. TRB sequencing used genomic DNA with the immunoSEQ assay at survey resolution or the hsTCRB kit. In the original analysis: The immunoSEQ software handled initial read processing, and the LymphoSeq R package was used for repertoire analyses. Clonality was computed as 1 minus normalized Shannon entropy; Gini coefficient was also calculated for each TRB dataset. To infer phenotypes in unsorted samples, TRB sequences from sorted subsets of the recipient or donor were mapped onto unsorted samples from the same recipient. As stored in TCRdb, this immuneACCESS dataset retains in-frame rearrangements with V and J assigned. A fraction of the clones does not appear; measured against another copy, unresolved V genes explain less than half of the discrepancy, and the remainder lacks a known reason. V and J calls and clone size are those listed in that table; D and trimming were worked out from the DNA. In all, the sample holds roughly 20,000 clones, and 75% to 90% of those were seen once. The ten largest clones capture roughly 6.6% of the sample.

CDR1 and CDR2, looked up from the germline V gene, are SGHRS and YFSETQ. For this chain, trimming is 0 bases at the V end and 4 bases at the J end, and the number of junction bases without a gene match is 7. Its CDR3 holds 16 amino acids, cysteine through phenylalanine. Only CDR3 DNA is held: 48 bases, read in frame from base 1. This sample was included in a study of T cells after posttransplantation cyclophosphamide (TCRdb year 2016). For the study in its entirety: Using TRB sequencing, the study followed how the T cell repertoire rebuilt after myeloablative bone marrow transplantation with posttransplantation cyclophosphamide given as GVHD prophylaxis. Because TRA and TRB clonality correlated tightly in under 10 samples, later TCR analyses were limited to TRB. In 3 patients, TRB sequencing was also performed on up to about 3 more blood samples taken 2 to 5.2 years after transplant, and in several patients, pretransplant blood was also TRB-sequenced. Public TRB sequences were checked against a database of over 3,500 sequences associated with responses to pathogens, tumor antigens, self-antigens and alloantigens. TRB sequencing was performed on blood from all 35 or so PTCy patients with 1-year posttransplant specimens. Antigen receptor sequencing was done on samples from a few dozen PTCy-treated patients and from over 15 related bone marrow donors of those patients.

Broad study findings and their caveats: Donor-recipient similarity was low at 1-2 months but increased during the first year, and donor CD8+ memory clones often dominated later blood repertoires. The TRB repertoires of T cells infiltrating skin or the GI tract showed only limited overlap with the TRB repertoires found in blood. Across about 49 patients, TRB clonality was highly associated with recipient CMV seropositivity and CMV reactivation, and PTCy diversity was similar to diversity in CNI/methotrexate controls.

This sample's treatment or condition label indicates: high-dose cyclophosphamide on days +3 and +4 as single-agent GVHD prophylaxis. Busulfan and fludarabine conditioning, a related or unrelated marrow graft, and cyclophosphamide on days +3 and +4 were given to PTCy patients. PTCy-treated patients were drawn from a prospective multi-institutional clinical trial. Peripheral blood and bone marrow mononuclear cells were isolated by Ficoll-Hypaque density centrifugation and were cryopreserved. This sequence was found in a female patient in her 40s who received an allogeneic stem cell transplant from a related donor, was CMV-positive, and had no GVHD. Donor T cells from the graft may be present among the T cells after a transplant. The receptor chain draws on TRBV5-1 and TRBJ2-3, and TRBD2 matches 8 of the central bases. The sample consisted of PBMCs, taken after allogeneic stem cell transplant with posttransplant cyclophosphamide. The bases read TGCGCCAGCAGCTTGGATCGAAGCGGGAGCGCAGATACGCAGTATTTT. This gives the protein CASSLDRSGSADTQYF.